This T cell receptor beta chain is from a study of control samples from healthy donors and cancer patients. TCRdb's table, derived via immunoSEQ multiplex PCR, lists solely in-frame clones and lacks some. The sample consists of roughly 100,000 clones, approximately 92% of them appearing once. The germline V gene encodes CDR1 MNHEY and CDR2 SVGAGI. The CDR3 extends over 14 amino acids. Deletions cut 6 bases from V and 1 base from J, with 12 bases between. The sequence derives from a human donor in good health. The donor label of this sample is uncertain. The chain joins TRBV6-5 to TRBJ1-1; D gene ambiguous. The sequenced material came from blood. CDR3 nucleotide sequence: TGTGCCAGCAGACCTTTAAGACAGAACACTGAAGCTTTCTTT. Encoded protein: CASRPLRQNTEAFF.